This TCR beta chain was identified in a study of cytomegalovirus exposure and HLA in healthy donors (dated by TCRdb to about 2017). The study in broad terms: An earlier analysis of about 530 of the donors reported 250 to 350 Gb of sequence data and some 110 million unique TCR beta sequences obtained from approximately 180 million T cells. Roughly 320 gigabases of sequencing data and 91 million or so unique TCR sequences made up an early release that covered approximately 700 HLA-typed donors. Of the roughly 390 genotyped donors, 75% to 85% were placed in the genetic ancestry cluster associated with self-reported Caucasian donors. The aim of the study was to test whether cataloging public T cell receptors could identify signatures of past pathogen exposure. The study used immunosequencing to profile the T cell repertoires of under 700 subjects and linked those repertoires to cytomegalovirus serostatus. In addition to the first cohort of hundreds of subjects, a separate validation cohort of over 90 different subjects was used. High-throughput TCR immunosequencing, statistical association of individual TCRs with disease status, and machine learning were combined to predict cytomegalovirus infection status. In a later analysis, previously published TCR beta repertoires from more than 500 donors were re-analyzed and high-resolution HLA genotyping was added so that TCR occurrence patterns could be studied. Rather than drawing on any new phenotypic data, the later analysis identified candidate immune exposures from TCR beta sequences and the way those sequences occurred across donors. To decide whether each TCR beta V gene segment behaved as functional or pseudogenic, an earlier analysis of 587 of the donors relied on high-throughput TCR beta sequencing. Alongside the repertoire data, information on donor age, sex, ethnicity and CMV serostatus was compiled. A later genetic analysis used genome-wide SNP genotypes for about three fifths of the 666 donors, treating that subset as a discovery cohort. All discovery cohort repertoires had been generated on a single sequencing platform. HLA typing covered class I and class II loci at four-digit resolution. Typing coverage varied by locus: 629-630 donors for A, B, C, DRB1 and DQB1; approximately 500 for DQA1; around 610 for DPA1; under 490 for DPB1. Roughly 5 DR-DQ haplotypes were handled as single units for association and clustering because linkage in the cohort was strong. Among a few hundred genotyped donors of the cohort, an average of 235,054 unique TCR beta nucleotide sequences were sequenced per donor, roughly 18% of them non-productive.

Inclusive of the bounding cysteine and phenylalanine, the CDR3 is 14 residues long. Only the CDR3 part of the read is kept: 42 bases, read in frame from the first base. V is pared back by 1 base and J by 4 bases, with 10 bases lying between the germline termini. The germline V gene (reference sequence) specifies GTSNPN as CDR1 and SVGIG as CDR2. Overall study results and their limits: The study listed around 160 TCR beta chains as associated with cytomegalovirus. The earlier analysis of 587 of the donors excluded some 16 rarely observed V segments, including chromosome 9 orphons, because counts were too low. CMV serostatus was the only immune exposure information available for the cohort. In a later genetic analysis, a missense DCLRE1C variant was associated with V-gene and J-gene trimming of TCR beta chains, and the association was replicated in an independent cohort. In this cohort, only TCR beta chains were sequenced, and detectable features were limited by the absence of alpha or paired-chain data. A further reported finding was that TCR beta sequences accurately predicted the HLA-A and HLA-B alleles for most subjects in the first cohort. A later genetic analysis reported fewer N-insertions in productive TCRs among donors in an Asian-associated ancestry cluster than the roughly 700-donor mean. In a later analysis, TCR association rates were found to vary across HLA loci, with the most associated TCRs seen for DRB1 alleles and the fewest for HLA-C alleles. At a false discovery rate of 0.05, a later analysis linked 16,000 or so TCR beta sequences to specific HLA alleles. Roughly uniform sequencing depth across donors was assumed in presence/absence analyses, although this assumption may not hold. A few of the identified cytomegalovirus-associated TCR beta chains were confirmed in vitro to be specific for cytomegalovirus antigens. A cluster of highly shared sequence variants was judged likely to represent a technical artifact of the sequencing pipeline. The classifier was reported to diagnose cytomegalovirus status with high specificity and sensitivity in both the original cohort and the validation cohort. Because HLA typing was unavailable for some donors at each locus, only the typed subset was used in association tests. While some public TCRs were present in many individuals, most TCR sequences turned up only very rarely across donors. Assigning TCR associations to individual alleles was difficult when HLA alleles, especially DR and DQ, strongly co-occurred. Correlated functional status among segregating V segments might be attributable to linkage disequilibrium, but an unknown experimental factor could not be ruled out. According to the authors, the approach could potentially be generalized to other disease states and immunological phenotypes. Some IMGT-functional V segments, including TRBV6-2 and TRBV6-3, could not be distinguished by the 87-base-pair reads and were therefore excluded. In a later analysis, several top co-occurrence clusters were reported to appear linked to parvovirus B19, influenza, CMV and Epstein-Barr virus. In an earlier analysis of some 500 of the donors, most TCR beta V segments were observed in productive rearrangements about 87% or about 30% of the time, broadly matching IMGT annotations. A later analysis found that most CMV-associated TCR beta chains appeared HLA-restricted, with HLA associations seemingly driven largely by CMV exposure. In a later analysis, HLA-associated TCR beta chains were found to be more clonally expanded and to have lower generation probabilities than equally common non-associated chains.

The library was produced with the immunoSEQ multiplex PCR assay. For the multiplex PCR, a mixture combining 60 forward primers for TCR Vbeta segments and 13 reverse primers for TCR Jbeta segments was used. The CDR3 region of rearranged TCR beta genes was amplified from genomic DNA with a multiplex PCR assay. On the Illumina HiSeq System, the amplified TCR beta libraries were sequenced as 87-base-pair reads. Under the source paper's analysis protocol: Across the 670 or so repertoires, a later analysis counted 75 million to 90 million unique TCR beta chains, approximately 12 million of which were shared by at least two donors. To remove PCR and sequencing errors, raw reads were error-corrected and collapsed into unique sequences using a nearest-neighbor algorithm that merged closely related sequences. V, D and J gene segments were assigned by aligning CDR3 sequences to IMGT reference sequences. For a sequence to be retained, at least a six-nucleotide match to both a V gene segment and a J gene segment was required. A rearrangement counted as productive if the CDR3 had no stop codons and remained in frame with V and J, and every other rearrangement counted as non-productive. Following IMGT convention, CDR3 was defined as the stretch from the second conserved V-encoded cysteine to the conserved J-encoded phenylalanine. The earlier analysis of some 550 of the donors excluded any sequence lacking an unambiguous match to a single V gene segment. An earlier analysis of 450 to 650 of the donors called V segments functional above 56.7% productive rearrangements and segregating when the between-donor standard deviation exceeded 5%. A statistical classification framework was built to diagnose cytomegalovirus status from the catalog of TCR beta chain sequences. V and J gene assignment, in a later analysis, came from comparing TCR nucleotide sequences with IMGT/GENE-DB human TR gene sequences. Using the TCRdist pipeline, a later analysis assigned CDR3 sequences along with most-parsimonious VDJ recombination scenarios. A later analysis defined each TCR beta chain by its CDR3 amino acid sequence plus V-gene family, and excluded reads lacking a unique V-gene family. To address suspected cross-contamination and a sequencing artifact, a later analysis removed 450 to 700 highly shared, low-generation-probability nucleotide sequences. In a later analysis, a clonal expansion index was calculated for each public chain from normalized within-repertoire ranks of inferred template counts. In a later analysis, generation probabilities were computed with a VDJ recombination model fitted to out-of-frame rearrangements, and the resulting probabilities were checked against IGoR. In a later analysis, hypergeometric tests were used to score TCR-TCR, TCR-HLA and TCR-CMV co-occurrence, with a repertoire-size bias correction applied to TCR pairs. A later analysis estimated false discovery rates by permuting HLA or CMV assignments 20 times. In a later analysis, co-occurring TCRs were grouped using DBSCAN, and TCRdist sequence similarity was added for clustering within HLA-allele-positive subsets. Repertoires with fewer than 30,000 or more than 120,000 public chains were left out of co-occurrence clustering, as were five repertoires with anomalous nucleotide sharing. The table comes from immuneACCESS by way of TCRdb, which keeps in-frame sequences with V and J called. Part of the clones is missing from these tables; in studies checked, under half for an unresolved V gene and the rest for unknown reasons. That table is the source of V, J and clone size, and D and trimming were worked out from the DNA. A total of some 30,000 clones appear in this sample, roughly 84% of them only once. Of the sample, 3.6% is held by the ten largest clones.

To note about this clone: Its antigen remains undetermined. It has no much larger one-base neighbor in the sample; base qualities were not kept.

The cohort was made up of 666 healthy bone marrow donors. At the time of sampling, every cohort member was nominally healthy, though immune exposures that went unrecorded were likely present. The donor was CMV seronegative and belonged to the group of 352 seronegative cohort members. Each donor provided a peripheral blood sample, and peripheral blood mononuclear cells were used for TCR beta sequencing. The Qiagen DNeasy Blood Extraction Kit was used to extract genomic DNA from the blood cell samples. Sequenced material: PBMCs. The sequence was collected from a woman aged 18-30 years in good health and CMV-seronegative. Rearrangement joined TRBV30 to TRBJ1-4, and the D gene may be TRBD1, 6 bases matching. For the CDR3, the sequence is CAWSGTAINEKLFF. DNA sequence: TGTGCCTGGAGTGGGACAGCCATTAATGAAAAACTGTTTTTT.